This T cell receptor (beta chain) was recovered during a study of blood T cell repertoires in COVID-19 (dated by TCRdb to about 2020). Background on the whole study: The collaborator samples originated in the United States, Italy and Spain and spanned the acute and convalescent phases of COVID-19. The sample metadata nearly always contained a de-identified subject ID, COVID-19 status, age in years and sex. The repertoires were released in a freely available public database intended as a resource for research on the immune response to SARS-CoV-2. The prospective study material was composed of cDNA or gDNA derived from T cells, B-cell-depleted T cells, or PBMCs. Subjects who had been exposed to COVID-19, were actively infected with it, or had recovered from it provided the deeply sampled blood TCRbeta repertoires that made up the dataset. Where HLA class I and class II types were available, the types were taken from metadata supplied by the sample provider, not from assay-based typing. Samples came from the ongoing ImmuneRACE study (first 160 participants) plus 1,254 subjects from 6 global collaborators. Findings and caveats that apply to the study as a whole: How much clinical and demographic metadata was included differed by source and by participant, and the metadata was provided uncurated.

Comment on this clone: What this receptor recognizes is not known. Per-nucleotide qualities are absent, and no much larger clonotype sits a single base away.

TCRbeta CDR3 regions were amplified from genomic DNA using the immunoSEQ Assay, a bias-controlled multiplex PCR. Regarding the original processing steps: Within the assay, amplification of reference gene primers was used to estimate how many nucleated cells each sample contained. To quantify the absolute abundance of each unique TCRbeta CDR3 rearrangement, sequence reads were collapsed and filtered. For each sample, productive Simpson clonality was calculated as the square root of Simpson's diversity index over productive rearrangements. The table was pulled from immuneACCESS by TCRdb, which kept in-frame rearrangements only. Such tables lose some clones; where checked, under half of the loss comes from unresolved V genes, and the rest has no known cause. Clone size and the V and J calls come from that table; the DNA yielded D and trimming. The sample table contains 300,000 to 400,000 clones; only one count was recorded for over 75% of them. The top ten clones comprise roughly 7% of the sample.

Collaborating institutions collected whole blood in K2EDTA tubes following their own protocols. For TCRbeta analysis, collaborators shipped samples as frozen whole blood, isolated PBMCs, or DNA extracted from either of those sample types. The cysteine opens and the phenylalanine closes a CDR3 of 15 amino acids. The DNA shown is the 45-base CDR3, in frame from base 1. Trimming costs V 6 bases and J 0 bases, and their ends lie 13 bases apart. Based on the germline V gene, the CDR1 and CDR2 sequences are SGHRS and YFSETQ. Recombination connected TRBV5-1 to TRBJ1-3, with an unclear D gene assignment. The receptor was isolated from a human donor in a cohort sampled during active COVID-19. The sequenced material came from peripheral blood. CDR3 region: CASTYDKSSGNTIYF. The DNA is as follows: TGCGCCAGCACCTACGACAAGAGCTCTGGAAACACCATATATTTT. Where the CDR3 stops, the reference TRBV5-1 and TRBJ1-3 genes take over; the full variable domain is KAGVTQTPRYLIKTRGQQVTLSCSPISGHRSVSWYQQTPGQGLQFLFEYFSETQRNKGNFPGRFSGRQFSNSRSEMNVSTLELGDSALYLCASTYDKSSGNTIYFGEGSWLTVV.